This entry lists 13 T cell receptor beta chains sequenced from one sample in a study. From the 5' RACE reads, TCRdb called clonotypes with MiXCR, one entry per CDR3 protein. The table has some 200 distinct CDR3 sequences, approximately 96% seen once. Sequencing used naive CD4+ T cells sorted from blood. The subset was: naive CD4+ T cells, CD4+CD45RA+CD25-. Receptor source: a female donor with breast cancer.

Worth noting for this clonotype: Because this beta chain is a stray read in a library intended to capture alpha chains, its abundance should not be given much weight. The chain employs TRBV29-1 and TRBJ1-1; TRBD1 aligns across 7 bases. The CDR3 length is 11 residues. Germline loops: CDR1 SQVTM, CDR2 ANQGSEA. V lost 3 bases and J lost 11; bases outside the gene matches: 6. The CDR3 reads CSVDPTGRAFF. CDR3 in DNA: TGCAGCGTTGACCCGACAGGGCGGGCTTTCTTT. Full variable domain (missing parts from reference TRBV29-1 and TRBJ1-1): SAVISQKPSRDICQRGTSLTIQCQVDSQVTMMFWYRQQPGQSLTLIATANQGSEATYESGFVIDKFPISRPNLTFSTLTVSNMSPEDSSIYLCSVDPTGRAFFGQGTRLTVV.

For this clonotype: Since it is a stray read in a library aimed at alpha chains, this beta chain has a size that is not meaningful. The chain carries TRBV20-1 and TRBJ2-5; the D gene is possibly TRBD1 (8 bases). This CDR3 is 14 amino acids long. Germline CDR1 DFQATT, CDR2 SNEGSKA (reference sequence). V was clipped by 4 bases and J by 4 bases, with 16 bases between them. As DNA, the CDR3 is TGCAGTGCTAACCCAACAGGGGGGGGAGAGACCCAGTACTTC. Translated, it gives CSANPTGGGETQYF.

Comment on this clonotype: A library made for alpha chains picked up this beta chain off target, so its size means little. The V gene is TRBV12-3 or TRBV12-4, the J gene TRBJ1-2; TRBD1 aligns across 7 bases. CDR3 length: 14 amino acids. V trimming: 6 bases; J trimming: 4 bases; junction bases outside the gene matches: 8. DNA of the CDR3: TGTGCCAGCAGGGCGACAGGGAGAACCTATGGCTACACCTTC. As protein: CASRATGRTYGYTF.

Remarks on this clonotype: The library was designed around alpha chains, so this beta chain is a stray read whose abundance carries little weight. The rearrangement uses TRBV9 and TRBJ1-2, with D perhaps matching TRBD1 (6 bases). This CDR3 region has 15 residues. Deletions cut 0 bases from V and 7 bases from J, with 16 bases between. Germline V gene data show CDR1 as SGDLS and CDR2 as YYNGEE. Here the CDR3 reads CASSVGTANAGGYTF. In nucleotides, the CDR3 is TGTGCCAGCAGCGTAGGGACAGCAAATGCTGGTGGCTACACCTTC. Using reference TRBV9 and TRBJ1-2 for the parts outside the CDR3, the full variable domain is DSGVTQTPKHLITATGQRVTLRCSPRSGDLSVYWYQQSLDQGLQFLIQYYNGEERAKGNILERFSAQQFPDLHSELNLSSLELGDSALYFCASSVGTANAGGYTFGSGTRLTVV.

Comment on this clonotype: One end of the junction is discordant with germline, which a read error may explain. The library was designed around alpha chains, so this beta chain is a stray read whose abundance carries little weight. The chain uses TRBV24-1 and TRBJ1-1; TRBD1 might be the D (6 bases). The CDR3 loop spans 14 amino acids. CDR1 and CDR2 (germline): KGHDR, SFDVKD. The CDR3 DNA reads TGCGCCACCAGTGATCAGGGGCGGTACACTGAAGCTTTCTTT. Translating it yields CATSDQGRYTEAFF.

With regard to this clonotype: The library was built for alpha chains, so this beta chain is an off-target read and its size means little. This chain joins TRBV12-3 or TRBV12-4 and TRBJ1-2; D is perhaps TRBD1 (5 bases). The CDR3 totals 13 residues. Trimming took off 6 bases at V and 2 bases at J, with 10 bases between the two ends. The CDR3 here is CASRQDTNYGYTF. The CDR3 bases are TGTGCCAGCAGACAGGACACGAACTATGGCTACACCTTC.

Remarks on this clonotype: The library was built for alpha chains, so this beta chain is an off-target read and its size means little. The rearrangement uses TRBV12-3 or TRBV12-4 and TRBJ1-2; a possible D gene is TRBD1 (6 bases). The CDR3 has 14 residues. Trimming cost V 5 bases and J 6 bases, with 16 bases left between them. The CDR3 nucleotides read TGTGCCAGCAGTGACTTCCCAGGGGATAATGGCTACACCTTC. Amino acids: CASSDFPGDNGYTF.

Comment on this clonotype: This beta chain turned up in a library designed for alpha chains; as an off-target read, its abundance says little. The V and J genes are TRBV12-3 or TRBV12-4 and TRBJ1-2; D unresolved. There are 13 residues in the CDR3. V was pared by 3 bases and J by 10 bases, with 15 bases between. The CDR3, as DNA: TGTGCCAGCAGTTTGGGAGGTCCCGATGTCTACACCTTC. Protein product: CASSLGGPDVYTF.

As for this clonotype: This beta chain was picked up by a library intended for alpha chains and is off target, so its count carries little meaning. The chain links TRBV12-3 or TRBV12-4 to TRBJ1-2, with D hard to call. V was trimmed by 3 bases and J by 8 bases, leaving 7 bases between them. CDR3 length equals 11 residues. CDR3 DNA sequence: TGTGCCAGCAGTTTCGTAAGCGGCTACACCTTC. Its protein product is CASSFVSGYTF.

Note on this clonotype: In a library made to pick up alpha chains, this beta chain is a stray read with a size that means little. V is TRBV12-3 or TRBV12-4 and J is TRBJ1-2; D unresolved. The CDR3 sequence is 13 residues long. Trimming took 6 bases from V and 4 from J, leaving 12 bases between them. DNA of the CDR3: TGTGCCAGCAGGCGGGGAGAGGGCTATGGCTACACCTTC. Translating gives CASRRGEGYGYTF.

As for this clonotype: This beta chain is off target for a library built for alpha chains, so its abundance means little. V is TRBV3-1 and J is TRBJ2-1; 8 bases match TRBD2. The CDR3 contains 15 residues. Germline-derived CDR1 and CDR2 are LGHDT and YNNKEL (reference sequence). V shed 3 bases and J 6 bases; nucleotides not matched to a gene: 7. Written as DNA, the CDR3 is TGTGCCAGCAGCCATCGCGGTCTAGCGGGCAATGAGCAGTTCTTC. Translation: CASSHRGLAGNEQFF.

Regarding this clonotype: As an off-target read in a library built for alpha chains, this beta chain has a frequency of little significance. The CDR3 reads CASSQGGGIRGFVSPLHF. DNA of the CDR3: TGCGCCAGCAGCCAAGGCGGGGGGATCCGGGGGTTCGTTTCACCCCTCCACTTT. This chain connects TRBV4-3 to TRBJ1-6, with TRBD1 as a possible D gene (5 bases). CDR1 LGHNA and CDR2 YSLEER come from the germline V gene. V lost 1 base and J lost 9, with 22 bases in between. This CDR3 is built from 18 residues.

As concerns this clonotype: The library was prepared for alpha chains; this beta chain is a stray read, so its frequency means little. CDR3 protein: CASRLAGSTDTQYF. The CDR3, as DNA: TGTGCCAGCAGGCTAGCGGGGTCCACAGATACGCAGTATTTT. The V call is TRBV12-3 or TRBV12-4, the J call TRBJ2-3; 9 nucleotides match TRBD2. V trimming: 6 bases; J trimming: 2 bases; junction bases outside the gene matches: 3. CDR3 length: 14 residues.